The present TCR beta chain was sequenced within a study of blood T cell repertoires in COVID-19. Turning to the study itself: Collection of acute and convalescent COVID-19 samples took place in the United States, Italy and Spain. T cells, B-cell-depleted T cells, or PBMCs supplied cDNA or gDNA.

Deletions cut 5 bases from V and 8 bases from J, with 9 bases between. This CDR3 is 11 amino acids long. Germline V gene sequence: CDR1 MGHDK, CDR2 SYGVNS. As originally analysed: Estimation of nucleated cell counts was performed using reference gene primer amplification. The assay was immunoSEQ multiplex PCR, and TCRdb's table has in-frame clones only and misses some. The V and J calls and clone size were taken over from that table, and D and trimming were inferred from the DNA. Of around 250,000 clones in the sample, around 82% were seen once. The receptor was derived from a man in his forties with active or convalescent COVID-19. The sequenced material came from peripheral blood. The J gene is TRBJ1-1, the V gene TRBV25-1; D is perhaps TRBD1 (6 bases). The CDR3 nucleotides read TGTGCCAGCAGTACAGGGTCGGAAGCTTTCTTT. Protein product: CASSTGSEAFF.